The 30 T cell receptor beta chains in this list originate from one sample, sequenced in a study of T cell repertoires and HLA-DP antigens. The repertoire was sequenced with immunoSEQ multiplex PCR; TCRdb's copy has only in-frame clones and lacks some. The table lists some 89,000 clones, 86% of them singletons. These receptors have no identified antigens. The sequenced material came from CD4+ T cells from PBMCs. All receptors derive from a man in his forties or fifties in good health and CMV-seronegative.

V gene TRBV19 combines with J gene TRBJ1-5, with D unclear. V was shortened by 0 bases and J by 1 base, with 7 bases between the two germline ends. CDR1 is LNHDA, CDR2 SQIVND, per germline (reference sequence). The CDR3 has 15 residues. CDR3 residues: CASSIEGLSNQPQHF. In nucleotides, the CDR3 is TGTGCCAGTAGTATAGAGGGTTTGAGCAATCAGCCCCAGCATTTT.

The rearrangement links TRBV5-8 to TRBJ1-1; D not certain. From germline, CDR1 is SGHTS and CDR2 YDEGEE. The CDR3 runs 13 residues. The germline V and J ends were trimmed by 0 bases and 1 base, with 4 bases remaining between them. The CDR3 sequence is CASSLGRNTEAFF. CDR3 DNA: TGTGCCAGCAGCTTGGGAAGGAACACTGAAGCTTTCTTT.

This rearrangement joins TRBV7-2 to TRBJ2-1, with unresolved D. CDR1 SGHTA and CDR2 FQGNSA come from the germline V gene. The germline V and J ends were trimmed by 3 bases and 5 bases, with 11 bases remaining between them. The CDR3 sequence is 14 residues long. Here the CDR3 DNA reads TGTGCCAGCAGCTTCCATCAGCTAGACAATGAGCAGTTCTTC. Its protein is CASSFHQLDNEQFF. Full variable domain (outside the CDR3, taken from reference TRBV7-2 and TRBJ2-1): GAGVSQSPSNKVTEKGKDVELRCDPISGHTALYWYRQSLGQGLEFLIYFQGNSAPDKSGLPSDRFSAERTGGSVSTLTIQRTQQEDSAVYLCASSFHQLDNEQFFGPGTRLTVL.

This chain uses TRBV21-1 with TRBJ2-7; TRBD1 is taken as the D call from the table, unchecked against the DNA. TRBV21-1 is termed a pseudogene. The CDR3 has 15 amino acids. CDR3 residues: CASSKGPRGSREQYF. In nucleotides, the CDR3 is TGTGCCAGCAGCAAGGGGCCCAGAGGATCGAGAGAGCAGTACTTC.

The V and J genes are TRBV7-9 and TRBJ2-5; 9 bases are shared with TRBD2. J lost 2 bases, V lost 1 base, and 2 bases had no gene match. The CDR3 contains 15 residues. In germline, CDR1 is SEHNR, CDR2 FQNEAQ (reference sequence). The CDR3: CASSLGAGGQETQYF. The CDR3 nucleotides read TGTGCCAGCAGCTTAGGCGCGGGGGGGCAAGAGACCCAGTACTTC.

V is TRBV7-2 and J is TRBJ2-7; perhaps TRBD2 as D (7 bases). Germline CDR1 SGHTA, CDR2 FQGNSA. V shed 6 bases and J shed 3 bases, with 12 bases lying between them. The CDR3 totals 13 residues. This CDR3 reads CASSRGANYEQYF. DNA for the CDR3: TGTGCCAGCAGTCGGGGGGCAAACTACGAGCAGTACTTC. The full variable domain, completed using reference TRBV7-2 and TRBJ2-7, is GAGVSQSPSNKVTEKGKDVELRCDPISGHTALYWYRQSLGQGLEFLIYFQGNSAPDKSGLPSDRFSAERTGGSVSTLTIQRTQQEDSAVYLCASSRGANYEQYFGPGTRLTVT.

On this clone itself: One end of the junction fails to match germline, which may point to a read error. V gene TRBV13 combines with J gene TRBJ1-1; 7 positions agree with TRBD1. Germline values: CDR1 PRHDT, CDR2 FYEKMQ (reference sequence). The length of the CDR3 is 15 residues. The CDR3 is CASRLGGAVNTEAFF. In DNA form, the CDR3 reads TGTGCCAGCAGGTTAGGGGGCGCGGTGAACACTGAAGCTTTCTTT. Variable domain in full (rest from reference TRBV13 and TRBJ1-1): AAGVIQSPRHLIKEKRETATLKCYPIPRHDTVYWYQQGPGQDPQFLISFYEKMQSDKGSIPDRFSAQQFSDYHSELNMSSLELGDSALYFCASRLGGAVNTEAFFGQGTRLTVV.

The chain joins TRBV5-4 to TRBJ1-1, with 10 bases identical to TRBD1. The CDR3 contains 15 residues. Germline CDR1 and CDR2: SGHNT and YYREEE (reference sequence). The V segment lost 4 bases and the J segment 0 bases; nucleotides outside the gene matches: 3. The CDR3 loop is CASSRGQGMNTEAFF. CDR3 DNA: TGTGCCAGCAGCCGGGGACAGGGGATGAACACTGAAGCTTTCTTT.

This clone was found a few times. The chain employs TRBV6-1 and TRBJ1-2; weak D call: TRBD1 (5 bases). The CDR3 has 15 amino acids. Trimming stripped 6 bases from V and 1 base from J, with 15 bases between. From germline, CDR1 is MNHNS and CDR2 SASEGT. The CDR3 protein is CASSISGGINYGYTF. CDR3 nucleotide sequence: TGTGCCAGCAGCATCAGCGGGGGTATTAACTATGGCTACACCTTC.

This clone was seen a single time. The CDR3 DNA follows: TGTGCCAGCAGTGAATACGGAGCTGGGGCCAACGTCCTGACTTTC. Its translation: CASSEYGAGANVLTF. V is TRBV25-1 and J is TRBJ2-6; no clear D. The germline V and J ends were trimmed by 0 bases and 2 bases, with 5 bases remaining between them. Per germline, CDR1 MGHDK and CDR2 SYGVNS. The CDR3 consists of 15 residues.

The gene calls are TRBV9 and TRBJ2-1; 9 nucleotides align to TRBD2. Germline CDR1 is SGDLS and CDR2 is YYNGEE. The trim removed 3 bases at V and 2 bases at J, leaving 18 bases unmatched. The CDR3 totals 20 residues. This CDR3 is CASSAPPSGRLDGAYNEQFF. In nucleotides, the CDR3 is TGTGCCAGCAGCGCGCCCCCCAGCGGGAGGTTGGACGGGGCCTACAATGAGCAGTTCTTC.

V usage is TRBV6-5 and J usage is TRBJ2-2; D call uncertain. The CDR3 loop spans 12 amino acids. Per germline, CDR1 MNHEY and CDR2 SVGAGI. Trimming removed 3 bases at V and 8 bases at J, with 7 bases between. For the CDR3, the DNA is TGTGCCAGCAGTTATTTGGGGGGGGAGCTGTTTTTT. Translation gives CASSYLGGELFF.

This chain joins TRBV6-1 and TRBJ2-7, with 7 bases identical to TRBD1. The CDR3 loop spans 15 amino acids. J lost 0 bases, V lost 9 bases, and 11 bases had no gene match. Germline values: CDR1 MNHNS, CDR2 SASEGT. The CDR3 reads CASIGTAESSYEQYF. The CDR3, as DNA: TGTGCCAGTATCGGGACAGCCGAGAGCTCCTACGAGCAGTACTTC.

The CDR3 sequence: CASSPHHGYTF. The CDR3 DNA is TGTGCCAGCAGTCCGCACCATGGCTACACCTTC. V and J are TRBV28 and TRBJ1-2, with D unresolved. This CDR3 comprises 11 residues. The germline CDR1 and CDR2 sequences are MDHEN and SYDVKM. The germline V and J ends were trimmed by 5 bases and 6 bases, with 7 bases remaining between them.

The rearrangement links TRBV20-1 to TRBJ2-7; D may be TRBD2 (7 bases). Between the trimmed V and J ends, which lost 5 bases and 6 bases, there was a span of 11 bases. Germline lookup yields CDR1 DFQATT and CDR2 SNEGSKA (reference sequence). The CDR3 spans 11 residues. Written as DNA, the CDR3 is TGCAGTGCTCCCGGGGGGCCCGAGCAGTACTTC. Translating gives CSAPGGPEQYF.

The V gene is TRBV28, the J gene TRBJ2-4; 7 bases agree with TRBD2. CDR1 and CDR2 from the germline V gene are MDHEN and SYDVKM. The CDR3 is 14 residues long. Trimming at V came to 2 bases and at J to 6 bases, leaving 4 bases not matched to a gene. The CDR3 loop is CASSLAGVANIQYF. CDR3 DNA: TGTGCCAGCAGTTTAGCGGGAGTAGCAAACATTCAGTACTTC.

The CDR3 DNA follows: TGTGCCAGCAGCCTCCGAGGGGTTGAAAGTGGCTACACCTTC. Translating it yields CASSLRGVESGYTF. The chain combines TRBV7-2 with TRBJ1-2; perhaps TRBD1 as D (5 bases). V dropped 5 bases and J dropped 7 bases, with 17 bases sitting between them. Germline CDR1 SGHTA, CDR2 FQGNSA. This CDR3 comprises 14 residues. Supplemented by reference TRBV7-2 and TRBJ1-2, the full variable domain reads GAGVSQSPSNKVTEKGKDVELRCDPISGHTALYWYRQSLGQGLEFLIYFQGNSAPDKSGLPSDRFSAERTGGSVSTLTIQRTQQEDSAVYLCASSLRGVESGYTFGSGTRLTVV.

The CDR3 region has the DNA TGTGCCAGCAGCCCGGGCGGGGATCGAGAGACCCAGTACTTC. Residues: CASSPGGDRETQYF. The genes are TRBV5-4 and TRBJ2-5; TRBD2 might be the D (6 bases). The length of the CDR3 is 14 residues. Per germline, CDR1 SGHNT and CDR2 YYREEE (reference sequence). The germline V and J ends were trimmed by 4 bases and 4 bases, with 14 bases remaining between them.

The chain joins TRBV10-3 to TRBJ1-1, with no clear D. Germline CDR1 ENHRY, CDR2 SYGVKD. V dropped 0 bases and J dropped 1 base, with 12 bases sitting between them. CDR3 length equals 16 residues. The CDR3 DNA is TGTGCCATCAGTGAGTCTGGCAGACGGAAGAACACTGAAGCTTTCTTT. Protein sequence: CAISESGRRKNTEAFF.

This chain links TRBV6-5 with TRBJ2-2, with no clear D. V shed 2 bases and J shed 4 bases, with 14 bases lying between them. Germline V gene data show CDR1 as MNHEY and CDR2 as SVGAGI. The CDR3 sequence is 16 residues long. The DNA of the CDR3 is TGTGCCAGCAGTTACAGTAAAACGTCGCGCACCGGGGAGCTGTTTTTT. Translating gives CASSYSKTSRTGELFF.

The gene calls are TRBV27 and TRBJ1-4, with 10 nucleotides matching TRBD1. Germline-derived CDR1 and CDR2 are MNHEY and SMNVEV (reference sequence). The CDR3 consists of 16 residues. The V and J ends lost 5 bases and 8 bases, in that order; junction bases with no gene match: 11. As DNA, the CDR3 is TGTGCCAGCAGTCCCGGGACAGGGGAGGAGGAGGAAAAACTGTTTTTT. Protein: CASSPGTGEEEEKLFF.

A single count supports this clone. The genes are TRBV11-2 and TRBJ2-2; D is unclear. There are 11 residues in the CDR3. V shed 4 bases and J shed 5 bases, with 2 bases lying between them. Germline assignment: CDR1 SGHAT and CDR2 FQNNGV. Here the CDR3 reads CASSWTGELFF. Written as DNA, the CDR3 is TGTGCCAGCAGCTGGACCGGGGAGCTGTTTTTT. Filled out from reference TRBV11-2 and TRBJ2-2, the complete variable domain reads EAGVAQSPRYKIIEKRQSVAFWCNPISGHATLYWYQQILGQGPKLLIQFQNNGVVDDSQLPKDRFSAERLKGVDSTLKIQPAKLEDSAVYLCASSWTGELFFGEGSRLTVL.

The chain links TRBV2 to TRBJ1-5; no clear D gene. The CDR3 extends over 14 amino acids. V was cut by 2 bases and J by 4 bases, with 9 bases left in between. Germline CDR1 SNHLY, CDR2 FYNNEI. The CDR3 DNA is TGTGCCAGCAGTGAAAGGAAGGGAAATCAGCCCCAGCATTTT. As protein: CASSERKGNQPQHF.

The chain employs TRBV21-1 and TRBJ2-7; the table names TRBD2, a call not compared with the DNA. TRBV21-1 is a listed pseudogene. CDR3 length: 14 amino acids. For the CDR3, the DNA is TGTGCCAGCAGCCAGCCCGGGACTAGCTACGAGCAGTACTTC. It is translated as CASSQPGTSYEQYF.

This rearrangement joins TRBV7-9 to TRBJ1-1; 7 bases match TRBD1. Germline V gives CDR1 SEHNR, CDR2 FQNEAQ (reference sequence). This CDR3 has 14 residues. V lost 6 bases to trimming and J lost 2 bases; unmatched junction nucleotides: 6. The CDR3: CASRFDRENTEAFF. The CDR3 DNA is TGTGCCAGCAGGTTCGACAGGGAAAACACTGAAGCTTTCTTT.

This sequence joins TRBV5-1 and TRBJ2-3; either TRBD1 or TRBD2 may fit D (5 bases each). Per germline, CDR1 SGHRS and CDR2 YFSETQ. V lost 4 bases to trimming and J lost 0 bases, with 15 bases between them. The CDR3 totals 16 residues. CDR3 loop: CASSTSGTPSTDTQYF. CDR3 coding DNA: TGCGCCAGCAGCACCTCCGGGACCCCCAGCACAGATACGCAGTATTTT.

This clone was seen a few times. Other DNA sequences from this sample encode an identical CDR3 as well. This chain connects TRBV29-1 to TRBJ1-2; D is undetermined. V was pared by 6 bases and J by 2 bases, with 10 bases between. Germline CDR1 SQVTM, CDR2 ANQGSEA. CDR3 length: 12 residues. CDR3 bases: TGCAGCGTCGGGCAGAACAACTATGGCTACACCTTC. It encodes CSVGQNNYGYTF.

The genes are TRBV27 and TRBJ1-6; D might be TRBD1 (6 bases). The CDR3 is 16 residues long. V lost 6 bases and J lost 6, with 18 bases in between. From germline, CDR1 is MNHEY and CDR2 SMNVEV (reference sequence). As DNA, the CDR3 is TGTGCCAGCAGACCCCCCCGGGCAGGGGTTAATTCACCCCTCCACTTT. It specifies CASRPPRAGVNSPLHF.

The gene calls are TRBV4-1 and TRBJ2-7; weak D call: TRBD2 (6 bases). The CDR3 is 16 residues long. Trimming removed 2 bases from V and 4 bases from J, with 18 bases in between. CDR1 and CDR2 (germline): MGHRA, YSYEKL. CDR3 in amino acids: CASSQYVMGLGYEQYF. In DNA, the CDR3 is TGCGCCAGCAGCCAATATGTCATGGGACTCGGGTACGAGCAGTACTTC.

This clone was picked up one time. DNA of the CDR3: TGTGCCAGCAGTGGTGGTCACGGGGCGGGCAATCAGCCCCAGCATTTT. It encodes CASSGGHGAGNQPQHF. The V gene is TRBV6-1, the J gene TRBJ1-5, with D maybe TRBD1 (5 bases). Germline CDR1 MNHNS, CDR2 SASEGT. Trimming cost V 4 bases and J 2 bases, with 15 bases left between them. CDR3 length equals 16 residues.